Here is one T cell receptor (beta chain) with its context. Germline lookup yields CDR1 SGHDN and CDR2 FVKESK. V was trimmed by 5 bases and J by 1 base, leaving 8 bases between them. The CDR3 spans 13 residues. The data are from a study of blood T cell repertoires in COVID-19. Here immunoSEQ multiplex PCR was the method, and the copy in TCRdb shows in-frame clones only, minus some. The sample shows some 340,000 clones, about 85% of them seen only once. The material sequenced was peripheral blood. This TCR was recovered from a woman aged 18-35 years with acute or convalescent COVID-19. The chain carries TRBV14 and TRBJ1-1; perhaps TRBD1 as D (5 bases). CDR3: CASSLTENTEAFF. The CDR3 region has the DNA TGTGCCAGCAGCTTGACAGAGAACACTGAAGCTTTCTTT.